This T cell receptor (beta chain) was sequenced during a study of T-cell memory formation after mild COVID-19. Amplification by 5'RACE using constant-segment primers produced TCR alpha and TCR beta cDNA libraries that carried sample barcodes and UMIs. TCRdb fed the 5' RACE reads into MiXCR, producing one record per CDR3 protein. The sample lists about 410,000 distinct CDR3 sequences; approximately 18% were seen once. This sequence originates from a man aged 18 to 35 who had mild COVID-19 (a few samples of this study predate the infection). Cell type and time point are not known. Sequenced sample: PBMCs or a T cell subset sorted from them (not recorded which).

The CDR3, as DNA: TGTGCCAGCAGTGAGGCGGGGCCCGAAAACAATGAGCAGTTCTTC. Protein: CASSEAGPENNEQFF. V gene TRBV6-4 combines with J gene TRBJ2-1; D possibly corresponds to TRBD2 (6 bases). V lost 3 bases to trimming and J lost 5 bases, with 14 bases between them. Germline loops: CDR1 MRHNA, CDR2 SNTAGT. The CDR3 length is 15 residues.